A selection of T cell receptor beta chains follows, all from one sample in a study of T cells after yellow fever vaccination. TCRdb passed the 5' RACE reads through MiXCR, listing each CDR3 protein once. This table has around 15,000 distinct CDR3 sequences, about 4% appearing once. The sample was PBMCs, either bulk or a sorted T-cell subset (CD4+, CD8+, memory, or dextramer-sorted; not recorded which), taken 15 days after the yellow fever booster vaccination. The origin of the receptors is a man aged 25-45 years who received the YFV17D yellow fever vaccine. CDR3s include the opening cysteine and the closing phenylalanine or tryptophan. The D gene is left open where the match is weak. The size field reads once, few or many counts, or a class when the clone is expanded.

v_gene	abundance	d_gene	j_gene	CDR3nt	CDR3aa
TRBV7-2	many	TRBD2	TRBJ2-5	TGTGCCAGCAGCTTAAGACTAGCGGGAGGGGAGACCCAGTACTTC	CASSLRLAGGETQYF
TRBV5-6	many	-	TRBJ1-2	TGTGCCAGCAGCCCCCCTGTTTGGAACTATGGCTACACCTTC	CASSPPVWNYGYTF
TRBV20-1	many	-	TRBJ2-7	TGCAGTGCTCCTAATGTGGGCGAGCAGTACTTC	CSAPNVGEQYF
TRBV20-1	many	TRBD2	TRBJ2-7	TGCAGTGCTAGAGACCCCTATAGCGGGAGAACCTACGAGCAGTACTTC	CSARDPYSGRTYEQYF
TRBV29-1	many	-	TRBJ2-6	TGCAGCGCCGGGGGCGGTGGGGCCAACGTCCTGACTTTC	CSAGGGGANVLTF
TRBV7-2	many	-	TRBJ1-2	TGTGCCAGCAGCTTGGGGGAGGTCTATGGCTACACCTTC	CASSLGEVYGYTF
TRBV10-2	medium-sized	TRBD2	TRBJ2-3	TGCGCCAGCAGTGAGTCGACTAGCGGGAGAACAGATACGCAGTATTTT	CASSESTSGRTDTQYF
TRBV3-1	many	TRBD1	TRBJ2-7	TGTGCCAGCGGACAGGGGTCCTCCTACGAGCAGTACTTC	CASGQGSSYEQYF
TRBV9	many	-	TRBJ2-7	TGTGCCAGCAGCGTGGGGACCTCCTACGAGCAGTACTTC	CASSVGTSYEQYF
TRBV20-1	few	TRBD2	TRBJ2-1	TGCTGTGCTAGAAGAGGACTAGCGGCCTCCTACAATGAGCAGTTCTTC	CCARRGLAASYNEQFF
TRBV12-3/TRBV12-4	many	-	TRBJ1-1	TGTGCCAGCAGTCTGGGCGTATTTGGAGCTTTCTTT	CASSLGVFGAFF